The present T cell receptor (beta chain) was sequenced within a study of control samples from healthy donors and cancer patients. Only in-frame clones appear in the TCRdb table, and some are missing; sequencing was by immunoSEQ multiplex PCR. The repertoire consists of 70,000 to 85,000 clones, with 90% to 95% occurring once and the leading ten covering roughly a sixth. Trimming removed 3 bases at V and 11 bases at J, with 11 bases between. In germline, CDR1 is LGHDT, CDR2 YNNKEL (reference sequence). The CDR3 runs to 12 residues. The specimen was blood. The clonotype was recovered from a man between 50 and 59 years old in good health. The rearrangement uses TRBV3-1 (or the pseudogene TRBV3-2) and TRBJ1-3, with a weak D call TRBD1 (5 bases). CDR3 loop: CASSQGGFSIYF. The CDR3 bases are TGTGCCAGCAGCCAGGGGGGTTTCTCCATATATTTT.